The sequence of this T cell receptor beta chain was determined in a study of regulatory T cells in long-lasting Graves disease. This clonotype was found a few times. For TCR beta, libraries came from iRepertoire HTBI primers and Arm-PCR of CDR3 regions. One entry per CDR3 protein, called by TCRdb with MiXCR from the multiplex PCR reads. The sample includes 310,000 or so distinct CDR3 sequences, around 20% of them seen just once. Trimming left V 3 bases short and J 2 bases short, with 26 bases between. There are 19 residues in the CDR3. Germline V gene sequence: CDR1 SGDLS, CDR2 YYNGEE. Time point noted: persistent/refractory GD, antithyroid drugs over 5 years with positive TRAb. PBMC-extracted RNA yielded the TCR library.

The J gene is TRBJ2-5, the V gene TRBV9; D may correspond to TRBD1 or TRBD2 (5 bases each). This specimen was peripheral blood mononuclear cells (PBMCs), taken when the disease was refractory, from a patient treated with antithyroid drugs. The receptor was derived from a female donor with Graves disease. CDR3 in DNA: TGTGCCAGCAGCGACTCCCTTGGGGGATACGAGAGTAAACAAGAGACCCAGTACTTC. Protein sequence: CASSDSLGGYESKQETQYF.